This entry describes one TCR beta chain. This entry is derived from a study of blood T cell repertoires in COVID-19. Using immunoSEQ multiplex PCR, the repertoire was profiled, and TCRdb retains in-frame clones only, with some absent. This sample carries about 180,000 clones, roughly 90% of them seen once, and the ten largest clones take approximately 1.4%. J lost 3 bases, V lost 2 bases, and 3 bases had no gene match. CDR1 and CDR2 (germline): KGHSH, LQKENI. The CDR3 is 14 residues long. Sequenced input: peripheral blood. The origin of this receptor is a woman aged 45 to 65 with acute or convalescent COVID-19. The chain has TRBV18 and TRBJ2-5; 7 nucleotides agree with TRBD2. CDR3 loop: CASSPRAGEETQYF. Here the CDR3 DNA reads TGTGCCAGCTCACCAAGGGCGGGAGAAGAGACCCAGTACTTC.